The sequence of this T cell receptor (beta chain) was determined in a study of blood T cell repertoires in COVID-19 (dated by TCRdb to the early 2020s). Background on the whole study: The collaborator samples originated in the United States, Italy and Spain and spanned the acute and convalescent phases of COVID-19. HLA class I and class II types, where available, came from metadata supplied by the sample provider rather than from assay-based typing. The prospective study material was composed of cDNA or gDNA derived from T cells, B-cell-depleted T cells, or PBMCs. Sample metadata almost always included a de-identified subject ID, COVID-19 status, age in years and sex. The dataset comprised deeply sampled blood TCRbeta repertoires from subjects exposed to, actively infected with, or recovered from COVID-19. The samples were drawn from two sources: the first 160 participants of the ongoing ImmuneRACE study, and 1,200 or so subjects contributed by 6 global collaborators. The repertoires were released in a freely available public database intended as a resource for research on the immune response to SARS-CoV-2.

This clone was seen a few times. The target of this receptor is not known. Nothing much larger sits one base from this clone, and base qualities are not available. General conclusions and limits of the study: The amount of clinical and demographic metadata varied by source and participant and was provided uncurated.

TCRbeta CDR3 regions were amplified from genomic DNA using the immunoSEQ Assay, a bias-controlled multiplex PCR. Turning to the authors' computational methods: The number of nucleated cells in each sample was estimated from the amplification of reference gene primers within the assay. Sequence reads were collapsed and filtered to measure the absolute abundance of every unique TCRbeta CDR3 rearrangement. For each sample, productive Simpson clonality was calculated by taking the square root of Simpson's diversity index across productive rearrangements. The clones in this table, taken by TCRdb from immuneACCESS, are in-frame only. Not every clone is retained; where verified, under half of the shortfall comes from an unresolved V gene, and the cause of the rest is unknown. Clone size and the V and J calls come from that table; the DNA yielded D and trimming. The sample has some 180,000 clones on record, about 83% of them singletons. Clones ranked in the top ten supply 2% to 2.5% of the sample.

Collaborating institutions collected whole blood in K2EDTA tubes following their own protocols. For TCRbeta analysis, collaborators shipped samples in one of three forms: frozen whole blood, isolated PBMCs, or DNA extracted from either of those sample types. This clonotype was obtained from a woman aged 80 or over with acute or convalescent COVID-19. Input material: peripheral blood.

The bases are TGTGCCAGCAGCAAAGGAGGTAACACTGAAGCTTTCTTT. Its amino acids are CASSKGGNTEAFF. This sequence uses TRBV21-1 and TRBJ1-1. TRBV21-1 is described as a pseudogene. The CDR3, from cysteine to phenylalanine, totals 13 residues. Of all the DNA, just the CDR3 is kept, 39 bases in frame from base 1.